This TCR beta chain came from a study of blood T cell repertoires in COVID-19. Study background: The United States, Italy and Spain were the sources of the acute and convalescent COVID-19 samples. Nucleic acid was either cDNA or gDNA, and it came from T cells, B-cell-depleted T cells, or PBMCs.

Trimming took 4 bases from V and 0 from J, leaving 13 bases between them. CDR3 length: 15 amino acids. CDR1 is LGHDT, CDR2 YNNKEL, per germline (reference sequence). Original data processing: Scientists estimated how many nucleated cells there were by amplifying reference gene primers. Using immunoSEQ multiplex PCR, the repertoire was profiled, and TCRdb retains in-frame clones only, with some absent. For V, J and clone size, that table is used; D and trimming come from the DNA. Among 25,000 to 30,000 clones listed, roughly 89% were seen once. The chain employs TRBV3-1 (or the pseudogene TRBV3-2) and TRBJ2-7; possibly TRBD2 for D (5 bases). The sequencing input was peripheral blood. This TCR was recovered from a human donor with acute or convalescent COVID-19. The donor label of this sample is uncertain. CDR3 nucleotide sequence: TGTGCCAGCAGCCTCTCCGGGAAACCCTCCTACGAGCAGTACTTC. It codes for CASSLSGKPSYEQYF.